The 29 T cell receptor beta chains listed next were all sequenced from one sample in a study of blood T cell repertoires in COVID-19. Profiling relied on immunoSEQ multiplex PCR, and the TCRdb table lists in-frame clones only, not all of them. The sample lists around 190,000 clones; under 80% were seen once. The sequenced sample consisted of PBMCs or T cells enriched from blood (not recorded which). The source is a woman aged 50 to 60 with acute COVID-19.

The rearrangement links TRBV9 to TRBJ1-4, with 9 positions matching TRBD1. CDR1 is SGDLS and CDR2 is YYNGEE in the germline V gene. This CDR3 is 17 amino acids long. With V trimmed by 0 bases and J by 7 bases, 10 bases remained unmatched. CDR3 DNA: TGTGCCAGCAGCGTAGGAACCAGGACAGGGGAGACTGAAAAACTGTTTTTT. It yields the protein CASSVGTRTGETEKLFF.

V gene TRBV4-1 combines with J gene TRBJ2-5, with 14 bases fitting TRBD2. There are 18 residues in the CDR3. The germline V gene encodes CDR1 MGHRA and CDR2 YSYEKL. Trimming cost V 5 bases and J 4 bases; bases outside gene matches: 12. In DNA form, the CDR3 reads TGCGCCAGCAGCTTACGACTAGCGGGGGGGCAGGCTGTAGAGACCCAGTACTTC. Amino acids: CASSLRLAGGQAVETQYF.

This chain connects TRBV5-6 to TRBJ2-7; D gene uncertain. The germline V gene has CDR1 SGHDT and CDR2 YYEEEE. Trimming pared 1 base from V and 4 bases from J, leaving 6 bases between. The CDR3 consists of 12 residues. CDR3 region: CASSLMSYEQYV. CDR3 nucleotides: TGTGCCAGCAGCTTGATGAGTTACGAGCAGTACGTC.

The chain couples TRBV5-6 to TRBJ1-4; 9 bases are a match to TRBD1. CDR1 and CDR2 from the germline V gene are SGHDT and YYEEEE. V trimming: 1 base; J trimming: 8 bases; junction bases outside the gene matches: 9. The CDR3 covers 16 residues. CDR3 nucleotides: TGTGCCAGCAGCTTGATGGCCGGGACAGGGTTCGAAAAACTGTTTTTT. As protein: CASSLMAGTGFEKLFF.

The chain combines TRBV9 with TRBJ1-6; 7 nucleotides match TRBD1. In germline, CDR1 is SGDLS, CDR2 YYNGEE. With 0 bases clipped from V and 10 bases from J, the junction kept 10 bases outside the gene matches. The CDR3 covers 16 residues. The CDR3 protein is CASSVEEGAIGSPLHF. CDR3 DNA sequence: TGTGCCAGCAGCGTAGAGGAGGGGGCAATTGGGTCACCCCTCCACTTT.

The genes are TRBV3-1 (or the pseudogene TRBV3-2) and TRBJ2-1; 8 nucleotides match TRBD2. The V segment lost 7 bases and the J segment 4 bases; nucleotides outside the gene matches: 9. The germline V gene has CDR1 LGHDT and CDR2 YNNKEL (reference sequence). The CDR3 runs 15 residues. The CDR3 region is CASINTGGAYNEQFF. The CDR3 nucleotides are TGTGCCAGCATCAATACCGGGGGGGCTTACAATGAGCAGTTCTTC.

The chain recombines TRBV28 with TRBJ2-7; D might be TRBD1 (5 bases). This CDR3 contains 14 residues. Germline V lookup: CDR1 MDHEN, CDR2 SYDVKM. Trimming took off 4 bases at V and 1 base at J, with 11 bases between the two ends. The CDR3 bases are TGTGCCAGCAGTTCCCTCAGGGATTCCTACGAGCAGTACGTC. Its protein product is CASSSLRDSYEQYV.

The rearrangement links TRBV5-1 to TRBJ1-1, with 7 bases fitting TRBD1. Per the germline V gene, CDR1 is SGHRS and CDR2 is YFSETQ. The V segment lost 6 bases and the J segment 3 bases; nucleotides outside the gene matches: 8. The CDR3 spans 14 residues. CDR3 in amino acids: CASTTGQLDTEAFF. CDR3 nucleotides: TGCGCCAGCACGACGGGACAGCTGGACACTGAAGCTTTCTTT.

Here the CDR3 reads CASSFPQGPPHTEAFF. CDR3 sequence (DNA): TGTGCCAGCAGTTTTCCACAGGGCCCCCCGCACACTGAAGCTTTCTTT. V gene TRBV28 combines with J gene TRBJ1-1, with a possible D match to TRBD1 (6 bases). Germline V gene sequence: CDR1 MDHEN, CDR2 SYDVKM. This CDR3 spans 16 amino acids. V dropped 3 bases and J dropped 3 bases, with 17 bases sitting between them. Full variable domain (missing parts from reference TRBV28 and TRBJ1-1): DVKVTQSSRYLVKRTGEKVFLECVQDMDHENMFWYRQDPGLGLRLIYFSYDVKMKEKGDIPEGYSVSREKKERFSLILESASTNQTSMYLCASSFPQGPPHTEAFFGQGTRLTVV.

CDR3 region: CASSLRTAIQETQYF. The CDR3 DNA sequence: TGTGCCAGCTCACTTCGCACAGCTATTCAAGAGACCCAGTACTTC. The genes are TRBV18 and TRBJ2-5, with D hard to call. The CDR3 is made up of 15 amino acids. Trimming cost V 4 bases and J 2 bases, with 14 bases left between them. CDR1 is KGHSH and CDR2 is LQKENI in the germline V gene.

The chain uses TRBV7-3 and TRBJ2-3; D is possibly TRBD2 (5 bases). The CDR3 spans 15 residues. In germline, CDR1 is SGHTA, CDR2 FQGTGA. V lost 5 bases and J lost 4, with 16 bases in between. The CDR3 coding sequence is TGTGCCAGCAGCCTAGGAGGAGGCACAGCAGATACGCAGTATTTT. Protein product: CASSLGGGTADTQYF.

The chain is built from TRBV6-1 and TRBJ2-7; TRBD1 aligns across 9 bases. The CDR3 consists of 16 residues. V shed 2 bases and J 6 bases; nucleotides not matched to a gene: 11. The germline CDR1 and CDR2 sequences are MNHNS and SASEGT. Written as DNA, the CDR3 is TGTGCCAGCAGTGAACCCGGGACAGGGTCGGGGGGCGAGCAGTACGTC. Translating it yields CASSEPGTGSGGEQYV.

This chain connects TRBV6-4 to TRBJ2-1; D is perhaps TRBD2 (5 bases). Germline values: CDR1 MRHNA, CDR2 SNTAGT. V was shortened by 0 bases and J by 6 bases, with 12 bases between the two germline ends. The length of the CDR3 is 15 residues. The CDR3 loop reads CASSDSGSAINEQFF. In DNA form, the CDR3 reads TGTGCCAGCAGTGACTCAGGTAGCGCTATCAATGAGCAGTTCTTC.

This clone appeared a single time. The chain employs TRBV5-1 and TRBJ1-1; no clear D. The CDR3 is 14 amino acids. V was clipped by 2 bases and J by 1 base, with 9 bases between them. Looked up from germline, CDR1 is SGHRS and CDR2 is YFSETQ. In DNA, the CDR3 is TGCGCCAGCAGCTTTCAGGTTGGGAACACTGAAGCTTTCTTT. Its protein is CASSFQVGNTEAFF. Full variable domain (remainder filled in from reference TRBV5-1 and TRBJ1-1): KAGVTQTPRYLIKTRGQQVTLSCSPISGHRSVSWYQQTPGQGLQFLFEYFSETQRNKGNFPGRFSGRQFSNSRSEMNVSTLELGDSALYLCASSFQVGNTEAFFGQGTRLTVV.

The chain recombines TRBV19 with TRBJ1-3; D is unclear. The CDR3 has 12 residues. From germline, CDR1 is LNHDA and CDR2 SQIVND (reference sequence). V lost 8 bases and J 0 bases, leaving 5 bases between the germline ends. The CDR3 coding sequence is TGTGCCAGTGCGCCCTCTGGAAACACCATATATTTT. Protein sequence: CASAPSGNTIYF.

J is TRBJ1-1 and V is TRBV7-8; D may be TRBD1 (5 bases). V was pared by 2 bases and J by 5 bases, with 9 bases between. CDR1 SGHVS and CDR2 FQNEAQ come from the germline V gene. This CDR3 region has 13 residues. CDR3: CASSLRGRTEAFF. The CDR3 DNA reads TGTGCCAGCAGCTTAAGGGGAAGGACTGAAGCTTTCTTT.

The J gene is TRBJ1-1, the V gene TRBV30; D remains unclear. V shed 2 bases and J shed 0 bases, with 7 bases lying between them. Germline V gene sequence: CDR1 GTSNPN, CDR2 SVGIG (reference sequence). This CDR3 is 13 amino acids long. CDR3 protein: CAWSRDMNTEAFF. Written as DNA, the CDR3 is TGTGCCTGGAGTCGGGATATGAACACTGAAGCTTTCTTT.

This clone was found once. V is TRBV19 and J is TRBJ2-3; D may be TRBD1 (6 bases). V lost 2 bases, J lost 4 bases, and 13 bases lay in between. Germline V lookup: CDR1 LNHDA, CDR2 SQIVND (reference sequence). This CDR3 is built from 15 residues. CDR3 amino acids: CASSIRQVGADTQYF. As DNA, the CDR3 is TGTGCCAGTAGTATACGACAGGTAGGGGCAGATACGCAGTATTTT.

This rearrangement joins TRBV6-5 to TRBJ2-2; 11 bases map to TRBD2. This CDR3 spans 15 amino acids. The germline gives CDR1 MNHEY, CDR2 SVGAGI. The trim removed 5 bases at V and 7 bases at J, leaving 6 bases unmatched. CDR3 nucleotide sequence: TGTGCCAGCAGTCTTATACTAGCGGGGGTCGGGGAGCTGTTTTTT. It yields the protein CASSLILAGVGELFF.

The CDR3 reads CATGTSGHTGELFF. The CDR3 bases are TGTGCCACTGGGACTAGCGGCCACACCGGGGAGCTGTTTTTT. This chain joins TRBV19 and TRBJ2-2, with 11 positions matching TRBD2. The CDR3 length is 14 residues. After removal of 10 bases from V and 3 bases from J, the junction contained 4 bases not matched to a gene. Germline lookup yields CDR1 LNHDA and CDR2 SQIVND (reference sequence).

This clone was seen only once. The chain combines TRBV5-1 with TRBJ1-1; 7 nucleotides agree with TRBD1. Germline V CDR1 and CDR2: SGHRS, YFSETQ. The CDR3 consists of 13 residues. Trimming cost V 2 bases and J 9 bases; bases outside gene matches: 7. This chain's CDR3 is CASSLGQDRQAFF. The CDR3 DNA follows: TGCGCCAGCAGCTTAGGACAGGATCGGCAAGCTTTCTTT.

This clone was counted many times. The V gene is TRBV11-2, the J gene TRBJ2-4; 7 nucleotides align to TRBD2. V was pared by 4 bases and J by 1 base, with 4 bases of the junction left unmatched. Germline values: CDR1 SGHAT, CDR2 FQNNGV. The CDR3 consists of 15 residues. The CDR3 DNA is TGTGCCAGCAGCTCCGAAGCGGGGGCCAAAAACATTCAGTACTTC. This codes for CASSSEAGAKNIQYF.

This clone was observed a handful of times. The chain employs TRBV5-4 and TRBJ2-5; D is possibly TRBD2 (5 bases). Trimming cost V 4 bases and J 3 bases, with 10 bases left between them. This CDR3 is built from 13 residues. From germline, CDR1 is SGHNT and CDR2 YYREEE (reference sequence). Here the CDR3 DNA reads TGTGCCAGCAGCCCCTGGACTGAAGAGACCCAGTACTTC. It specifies CASSPWTEETQYF. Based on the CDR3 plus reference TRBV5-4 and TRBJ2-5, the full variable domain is ETGVTQSPTHLIKTRGQQVTLRCSSQSGHNTVSWYQQALGQGPQFIFQYYREEENGRGNFPPRFSGLQFPNYSSELNVNALELDDSALYLCASSPWTEETQYFGPGTRLLVL.

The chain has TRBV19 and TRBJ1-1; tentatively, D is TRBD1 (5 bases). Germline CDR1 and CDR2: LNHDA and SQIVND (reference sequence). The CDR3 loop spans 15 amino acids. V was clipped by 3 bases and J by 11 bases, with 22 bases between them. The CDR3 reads CASSMVIDPEKGAFF. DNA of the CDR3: TGTGCCAGTAGTATGGTTATAGACCCCGAGAAGGGGGCTTTCTTT. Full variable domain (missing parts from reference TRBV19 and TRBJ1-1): DGGITQSPKYLFRKEGQNVTLSCEQNLNHDAMYWYRQDPGQGLRLIYYSQIVNDFQKGDIAEGYSVSREKKESFPLTVTSAQKNPTAFYLCASSMVIDPEKGAFFGQGTRLTVV.

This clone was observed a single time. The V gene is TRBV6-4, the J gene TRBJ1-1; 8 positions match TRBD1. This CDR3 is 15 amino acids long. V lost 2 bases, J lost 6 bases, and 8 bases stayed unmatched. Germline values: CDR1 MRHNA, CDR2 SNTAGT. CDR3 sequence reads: CASSDGSGGRAEAFF. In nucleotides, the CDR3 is TGTGCCAGCAGTGACGGTTCAGGGGGCAGGGCTGAAGCTTTCTTT.

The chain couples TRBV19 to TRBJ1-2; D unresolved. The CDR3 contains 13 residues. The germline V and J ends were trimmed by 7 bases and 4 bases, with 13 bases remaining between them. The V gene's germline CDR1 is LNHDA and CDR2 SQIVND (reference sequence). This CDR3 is CASIRPGSYGYTF. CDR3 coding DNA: TGTGCCAGTATCAGACCCGGGAGCTATGGCTACACCTTC.

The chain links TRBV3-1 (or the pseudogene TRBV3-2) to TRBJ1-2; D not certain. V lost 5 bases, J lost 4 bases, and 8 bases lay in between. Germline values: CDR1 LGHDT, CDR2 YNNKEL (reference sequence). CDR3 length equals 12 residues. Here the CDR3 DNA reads TGTGCCAGCAGCGACCCAGGCTATGGCTACACCTTC. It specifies CASSDPGYGYTF.

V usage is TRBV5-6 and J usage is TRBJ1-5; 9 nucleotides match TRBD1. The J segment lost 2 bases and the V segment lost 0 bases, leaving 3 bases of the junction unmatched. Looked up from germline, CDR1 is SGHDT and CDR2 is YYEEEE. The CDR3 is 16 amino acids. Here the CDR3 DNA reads TGTGCCAGCAGCTTGGTGGGACAGGGTGGCAATCAGCCCCAGCATTTT. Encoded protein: CASSLVGQGGNQPQHF.

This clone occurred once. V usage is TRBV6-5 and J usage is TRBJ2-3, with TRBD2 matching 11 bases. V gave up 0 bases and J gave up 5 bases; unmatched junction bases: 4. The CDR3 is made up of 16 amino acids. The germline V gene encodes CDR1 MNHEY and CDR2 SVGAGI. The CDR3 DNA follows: TGTGCCAGCAGTTACTCGAATCTAGCGGGGGGAGATACGCAGTATTTT. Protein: CASSYSNLAGGDTQYF.